A single sample is the source of the 15 T cell receptor beta chains below, sequenced in a study of T cell changes during pregnancy in multiple sclerosis. This table comes from immunoSEQ multiplex PCR, and its TCRdb copy is limited to in-frame clones, with some not included. The sample shows approximately 100,000 clones, around 92% of them seen only once. The sequences come from peripheral blood, collected before pregnancy. The receptors originated from a female donor with multiple sclerosis, enrolled in a pregnancy study.

The chain joins TRBV30 to TRBJ1-5; unclear D gene. The germline V gene encodes CDR1 GTSNPN and CDR2 SVGIG (reference sequence). The CDR3 contains 13 residues. V was shortened by 3 bases and J by 2 bases, with 8 bases between the two germline ends. CDR3 sequence (DNA): TGTGCCTGGAGGGCCCAAGGCAATCAGCCCCAGCATTTT. This sequence encodes CAWRAQGNQPQHF.

The chain carries TRBV5-1 and TRBJ1-2, with 8 bases lining up with TRBD1. The CDR3 runs 14 residues. Germline lookup yields CDR1 SGHRS and CDR2 YFSETQ. Germline trimming cut 1 base from V and 7 bases from J; bases unmatched to any gene: 6. CDR3 amino acids: CASSLFQGASGYTF. The CDR3 DNA reads as TGCGCCAGCAGCTTGTTCCAGGGGGCGAGTGGCTACACCTTC. Using reference TRBV5-1 and TRBJ1-2 for the parts outside the CDR3, the full variable domain is KAGVTQTPRYLIKTRGQQVTLSCSPISGHRSVSWYQQTPGQGLQFLFEYFSETQRNKGNFPGRFSGRQFSNSRSEMNVSTLELGDSALYLCASSLFQGASGYTFGSGTRLTVV.

The V call is TRBV4-1, the J call TRBJ2-7; the match to TRBD1 covers 7 bases. Germline V CDR1 and CDR2: MGHRA, YSYEKL. The CDR3 contains 15 residues. The ends lost 2 bases at V and 3 bases at J; junction bases unmatched: 7. The CDR3 is CASSQQGQEVYEQYF. For the CDR3, the DNA is TGCGCCAGCAGCCAACAAGGACAGGAGGTCTACGAGCAGTACTTC.

The J gene is TRBJ2-3, the V gene TRBV11-2; TRBD2 agrees at 8 bases. J gave up 3 bases and V 4 bases, and 6 bases lay outside the gene matches. The CDR3 totals 15 residues. Germline assignment: CDR1 SGHAT and CDR2 FQNNGV. CDR3 sequence reads: CASSSGGGLTDTQYF. CDR3 DNA sequence: TGTGCCAGCAGCTCCGGGGGGGGGTTGACAGATACGCAGTATTTT.

In DNA, the CDR3 is TGTGCCAGCCGGACAGGGGGCGCAGGGTACACTGAAGCTTTCTTT. This encodes CASRTGGAGYTEAFF. This chain uses TRBV27 with TRBJ1-1, with 11 bases that match TRBD1. Germline loops: CDR1 MNHEY, CDR2 SMNVEV (reference sequence). The length of the CDR3 is 15 residues. V shed 8 bases and J 3 bases; nucleotides not matched to a gene: 8.

V is TRBV25-1 and J is TRBJ2-7, with TRBD2 matching 9 bases. Trimming removed 3 bases from V and 5 bases from J; junction bases left unmatched: 8. CDR3 length equals 15 residues. Per germline, CDR1 MGHDK and CDR2 SYGVNS. The CDR3 region is CASSDPLAGSHEQYF. CDR3 nucleotides: TGTGCCAGCAGTGATCCCCTAGCGGGATCCCACGAGCAGTACTTC.

This chain joins TRBV14 and TRBJ2-3; D uncertain. The germline V and J ends were trimmed by 1 base and 2 bases, with 16 bases remaining between them. CDR1 and CDR2 from the germline V gene are SGHDN and FVKESK. The CDR3 is 17 residues long. The CDR3 is CASSQGWITGSTDTQYF. The CDR3 region has the DNA TGTGCCAGCAGCCAAGGTTGGATCACGGGTTCCACAGATACGCAGTATTTT.

The chain joins TRBV29-1 to TRBJ2-7; 11 bases line up with TRBD2. V was pared by 4 bases and J by 3 bases, with 17 bases of the junction left unmatched. CDR1 is SQVTM and CDR2 is ANQGSEA in the germline V gene. The CDR3 spans 18 residues. CDR3 region: CSVVYGLAGGSPFYEQYF. The CDR3, as DNA: TGCAGCGTTGTATACGGGCTAGCGGGAGGATCTCCATTCTACGAGCAGTACTTC.

This clone was counted a single time. This rearrangement joins TRBV18 to TRBJ2-7; TRBD1 aligns across 8 bases. V gave up 8 bases and J gave up 2 bases; unmatched junction bases: 2. The CDR3 totals 12 residues. The germline CDR1 and CDR2 sequences are KGHSH and LQKENI. The CDR3 sequence is CASGQGPYEQYF. Written as DNA, the CDR3 is TGTGCCAGCGGACAGGGTCCCTACGAGCAGTACTTC.

The rearrangement links TRBV19 to TRBJ1-3; 9 nucleotides agree with TRBD1. Germline V gives CDR1 LNHDA, CDR2 SQIVND (reference sequence). CDR3 length: 17 residues. J lost 0 bases, V lost 5 bases, and 8 bases had no gene match. The DNA of the CDR3 is TGTGCCAGTAGTCCGCACAGGGGGCAAAGCTCTGGAAACACCATATATTTT. Protein: CASSPHRGQSSGNTIYF.

V and J are TRBV6-1 and TRBJ1-2, with 7 nucleotides matching TRBD1. V was clipped by 5 bases and J by 8 bases; unmatched bases: 14. The length of the CDR3 is 15 residues. Germline lookup yields CDR1 MNHNS and CDR2 SASEGT. CDR3 sequence (DNA): TGTGCCAGCAGTCCACCAGGGACAGCCTTTGGGGGCTACACCTTC. Its protein product is CASSPPGTAFGGYTF.

The chain is built from TRBV2 and TRBJ2-7; TRBD2 agrees at 8 bases. With V trimmed by 3 bases and J by 1 base, 8 bases remained unmatched. Per germline, CDR1 SNHLY and CDR2 FYNNEI. The CDR3 is 16 residues long. The CDR3 bases are TGTGCCAGCAGTGATTTTTCGAGCGGGGGTTCCTACGAGCAGTACTTC. Translating it yields CASSDFSSGGSYEQYF.

CDR3 protein: CAWSVIAVDTQYF. The CDR3 bases are TGTGCCTGGAGTGTGATAGCAGTCGATACGCAGTATTTT. This chain connects TRBV30 to TRBJ2-3; D call uncertain. Trimming took off 0 bases at V and 6 bases at J, with 10 bases between the two ends. This CDR3 is 13 amino acids long. Germline V lookup: CDR1 GTSNPN, CDR2 SVGIG (reference sequence).

Turning to this clone: This same CDR3 is encoded by further DNA sequences in the sample. The chain combines TRBV7-6 with TRBJ1-2; 8 bases align to TRBD1. CDR3 length: 14 amino acids. The V gene end was trimmed by 5 bases and the J gene end by 2 bases; junction bases not matched to a gene: 4. The germline V gene encodes CDR1 SGHVS and CDR2 FNYEAQ. The CDR3 reads CASSPGQGNYGYTF. The CDR3 DNA is TGTGCCAGCAGCCCCGGACAGGGCAACTATGGCTACACCTTC. Based on the CDR3 plus reference TRBV7-6 and TRBJ1-2, the full variable domain is GAGVSQSPRYKVTKRGQDVALRCDPISGHVSLYWYRQALGQGPEFLTYFNYEAQQDKSGLPNDRFSAERPEGSISTLTIQRTEQRDSAMYRCASSPGQGNYGYTFGSGTRLTVV.

This rearrangement joins TRBV28 to TRBJ1-2; 12 positions match TRBD1. The trim removed 6 bases at V and 5 bases at J, leaving 7 bases unmatched. Germline loops: CDR1 MDHEN, CDR2 SYDVKM. This CDR3 has 15 residues. CDR3 region: CASSLRDRGPYGYTF. Here the CDR3 DNA reads TGTGCCAGCAGCCTCCGGGACAGGGGGCCGTATGGCTACACCTTC.